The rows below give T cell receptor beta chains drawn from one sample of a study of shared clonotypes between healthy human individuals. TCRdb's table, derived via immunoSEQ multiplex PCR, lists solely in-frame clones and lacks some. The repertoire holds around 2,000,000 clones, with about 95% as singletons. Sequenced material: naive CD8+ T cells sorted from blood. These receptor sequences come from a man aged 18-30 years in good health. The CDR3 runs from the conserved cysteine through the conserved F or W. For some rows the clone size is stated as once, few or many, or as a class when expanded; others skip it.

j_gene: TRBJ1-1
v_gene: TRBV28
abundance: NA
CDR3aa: CASSSNQNTEAFF

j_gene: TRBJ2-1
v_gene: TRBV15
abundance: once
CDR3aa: CATSRWGRDFNNEQFF

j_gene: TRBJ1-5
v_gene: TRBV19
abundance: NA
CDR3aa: CASSRKVLDSNQPQHF

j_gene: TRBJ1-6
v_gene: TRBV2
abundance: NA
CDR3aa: CASKLTGFSYNSPLHF

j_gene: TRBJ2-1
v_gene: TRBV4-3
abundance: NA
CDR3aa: CASSQERLAAYNEQFF

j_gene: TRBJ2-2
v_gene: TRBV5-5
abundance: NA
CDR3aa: CASSLTLAGGYNGELFF

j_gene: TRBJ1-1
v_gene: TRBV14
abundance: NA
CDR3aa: CASSRGTVYVEAFF

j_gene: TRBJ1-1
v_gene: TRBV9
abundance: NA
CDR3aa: CASSEGPFTEAFF

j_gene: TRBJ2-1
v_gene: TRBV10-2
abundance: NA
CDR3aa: CASSERADNEQFF

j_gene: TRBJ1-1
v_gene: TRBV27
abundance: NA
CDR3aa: CASSSIQGWPEAFF

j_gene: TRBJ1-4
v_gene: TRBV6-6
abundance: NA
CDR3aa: CASSMDTGGANEKLFF

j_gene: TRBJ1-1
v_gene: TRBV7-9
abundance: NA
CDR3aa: CASSLDRHLNFEAFF

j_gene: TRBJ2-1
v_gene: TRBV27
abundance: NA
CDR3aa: CASSFGGSYSYNEQFF

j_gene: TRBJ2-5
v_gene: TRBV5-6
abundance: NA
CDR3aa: CASSKRQEGPSQETQYF

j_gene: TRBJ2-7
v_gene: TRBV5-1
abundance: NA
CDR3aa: CASSLEGTGAHEQYF

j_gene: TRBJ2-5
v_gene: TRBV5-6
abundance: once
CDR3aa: CASSLVFSEQETQYF

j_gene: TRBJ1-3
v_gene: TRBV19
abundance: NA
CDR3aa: CATEGGLSSGNTIYF

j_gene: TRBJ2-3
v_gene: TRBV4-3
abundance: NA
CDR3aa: CASSQGISGGDTQYF

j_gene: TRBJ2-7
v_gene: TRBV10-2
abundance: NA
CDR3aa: CASSELAASYEQYF

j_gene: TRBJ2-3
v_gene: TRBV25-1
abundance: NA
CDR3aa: CASSRTVSEDTQYF

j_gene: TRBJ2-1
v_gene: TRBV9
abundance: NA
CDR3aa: CASSSGLAVETEQFF

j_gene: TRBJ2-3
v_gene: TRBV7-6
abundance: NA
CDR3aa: CASSPPAPHRADTQYF

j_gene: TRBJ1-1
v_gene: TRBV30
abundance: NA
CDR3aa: CAWTPFAGAAFF

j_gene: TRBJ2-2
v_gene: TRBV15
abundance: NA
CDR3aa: CATSRPGSGELFF

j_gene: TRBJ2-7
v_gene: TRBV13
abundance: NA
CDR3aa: CASGKFSYEQYF

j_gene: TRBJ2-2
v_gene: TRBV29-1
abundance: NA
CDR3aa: CSVEVGDNTGELFF

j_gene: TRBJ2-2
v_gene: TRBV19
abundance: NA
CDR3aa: CASRLGGTGELFF

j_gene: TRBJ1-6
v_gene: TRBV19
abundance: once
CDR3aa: CASSYGNSPLHF

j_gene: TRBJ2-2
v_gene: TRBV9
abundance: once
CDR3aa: CASSVGGSGELFF

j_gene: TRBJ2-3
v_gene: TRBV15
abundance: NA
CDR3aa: CATSARDRGDTQYF

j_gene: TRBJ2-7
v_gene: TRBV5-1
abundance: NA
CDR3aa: CASSLETGYFSYEQYF

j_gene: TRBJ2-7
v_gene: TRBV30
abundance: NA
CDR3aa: CAWSVLGVGSYEQYF

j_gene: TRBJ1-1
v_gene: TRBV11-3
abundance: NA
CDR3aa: CASSLEGQPEGLGNTEAFF

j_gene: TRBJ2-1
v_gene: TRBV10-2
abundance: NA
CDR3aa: CASLGEKRSSYNEQFF

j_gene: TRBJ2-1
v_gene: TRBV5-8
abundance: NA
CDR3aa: CASSLGSRNEQFF

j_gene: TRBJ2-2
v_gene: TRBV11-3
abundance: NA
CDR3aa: CASSPTGTGELFF

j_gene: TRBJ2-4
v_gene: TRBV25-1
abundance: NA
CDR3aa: CASSEYTPEGLYF

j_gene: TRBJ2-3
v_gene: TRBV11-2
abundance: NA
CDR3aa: CASSLDIAATDTQYF

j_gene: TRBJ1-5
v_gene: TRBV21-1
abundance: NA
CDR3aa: CASSKQGMWQPQHF

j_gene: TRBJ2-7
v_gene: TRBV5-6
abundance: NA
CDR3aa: CASSRGPYEQYF

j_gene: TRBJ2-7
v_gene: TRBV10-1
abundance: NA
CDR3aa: CASTGLAEYEQYF

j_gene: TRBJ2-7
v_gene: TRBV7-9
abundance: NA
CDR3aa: CASSLAAGTAYEQYF

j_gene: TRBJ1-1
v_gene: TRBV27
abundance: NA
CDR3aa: CASRFRGEGTEAFF

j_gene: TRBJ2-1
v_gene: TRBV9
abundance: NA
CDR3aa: CASSVGAGNGDEQFF